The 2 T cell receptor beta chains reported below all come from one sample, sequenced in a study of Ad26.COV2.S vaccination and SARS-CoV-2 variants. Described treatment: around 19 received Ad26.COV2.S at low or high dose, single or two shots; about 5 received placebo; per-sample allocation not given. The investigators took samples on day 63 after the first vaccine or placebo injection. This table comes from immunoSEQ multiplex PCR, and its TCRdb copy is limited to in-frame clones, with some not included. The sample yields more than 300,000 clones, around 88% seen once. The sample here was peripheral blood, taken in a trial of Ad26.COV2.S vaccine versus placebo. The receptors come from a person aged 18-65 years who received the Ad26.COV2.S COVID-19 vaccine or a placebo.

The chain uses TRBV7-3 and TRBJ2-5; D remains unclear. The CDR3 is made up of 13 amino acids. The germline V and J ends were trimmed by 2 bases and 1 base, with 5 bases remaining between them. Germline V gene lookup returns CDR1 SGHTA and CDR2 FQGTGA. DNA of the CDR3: TGTGCCAGCAGCTTAGTCTTCCAAGAGACCCAGTACTTC. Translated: CASSLVFQETQYF. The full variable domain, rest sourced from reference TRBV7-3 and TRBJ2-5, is GAGVSQTPSNKVTEKGKYVELRCDPISGHTALYWYRQSLGQGPEFLIYFQGTGAADDSGLPNDRFFAVRPEGSVSTLKIQRTERGDSAVYLCASSLVFQETQYFGPGTRLLVL.

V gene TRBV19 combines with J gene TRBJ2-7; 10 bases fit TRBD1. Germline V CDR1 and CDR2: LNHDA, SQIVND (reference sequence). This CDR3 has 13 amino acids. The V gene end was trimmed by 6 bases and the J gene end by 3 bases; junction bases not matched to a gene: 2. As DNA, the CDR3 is TGTGCCAGTAGCTGGACAGGGGGCTACGAGCAGTACTTC. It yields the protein CASSWTGGYEQYF. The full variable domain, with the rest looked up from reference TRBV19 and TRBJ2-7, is DGGITQSPKYLFRKEGQNVTLSCEQNLNHDAMYWYRQDPGQGLRLIYYSQIVNDFQKGDIAEGYSVSREKKESFPLTVTSAQKNPTAFYLCASSWTGGYEQYFGPGTRLTVT.